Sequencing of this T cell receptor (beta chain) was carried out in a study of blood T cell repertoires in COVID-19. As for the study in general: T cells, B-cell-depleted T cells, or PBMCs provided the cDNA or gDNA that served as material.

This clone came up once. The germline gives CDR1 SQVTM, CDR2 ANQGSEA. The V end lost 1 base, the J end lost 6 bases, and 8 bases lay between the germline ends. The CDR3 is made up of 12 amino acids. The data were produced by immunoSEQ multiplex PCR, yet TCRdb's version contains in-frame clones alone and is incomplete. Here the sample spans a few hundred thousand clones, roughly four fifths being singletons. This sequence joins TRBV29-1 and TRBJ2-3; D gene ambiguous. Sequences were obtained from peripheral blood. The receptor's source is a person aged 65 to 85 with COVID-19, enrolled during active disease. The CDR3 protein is CSVEGSVDTQYF. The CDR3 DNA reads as TGCAGCGTTGAAGGCAGCGTCGATACGCAGTATTTT.